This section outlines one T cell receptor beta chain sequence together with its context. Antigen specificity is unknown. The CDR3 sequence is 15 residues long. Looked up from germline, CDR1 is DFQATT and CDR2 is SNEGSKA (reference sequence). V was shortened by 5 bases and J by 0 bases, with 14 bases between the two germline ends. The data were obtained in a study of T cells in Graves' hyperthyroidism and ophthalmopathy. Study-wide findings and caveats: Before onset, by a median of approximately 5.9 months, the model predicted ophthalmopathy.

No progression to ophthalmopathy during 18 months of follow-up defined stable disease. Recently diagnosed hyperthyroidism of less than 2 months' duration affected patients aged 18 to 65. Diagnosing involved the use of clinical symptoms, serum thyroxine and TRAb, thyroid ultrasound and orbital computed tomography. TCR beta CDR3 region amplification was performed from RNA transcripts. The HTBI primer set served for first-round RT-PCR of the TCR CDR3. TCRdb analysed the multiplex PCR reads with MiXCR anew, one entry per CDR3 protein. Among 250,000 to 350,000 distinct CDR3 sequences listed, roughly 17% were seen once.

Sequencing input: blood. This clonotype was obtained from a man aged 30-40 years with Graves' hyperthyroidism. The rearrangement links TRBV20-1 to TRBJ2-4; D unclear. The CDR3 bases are TGCAGTGCTGGCGCTGCGTCGTTAGCCAAAAACATTCAGTACTTC. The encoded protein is CSAGAASLAKNIQYF.